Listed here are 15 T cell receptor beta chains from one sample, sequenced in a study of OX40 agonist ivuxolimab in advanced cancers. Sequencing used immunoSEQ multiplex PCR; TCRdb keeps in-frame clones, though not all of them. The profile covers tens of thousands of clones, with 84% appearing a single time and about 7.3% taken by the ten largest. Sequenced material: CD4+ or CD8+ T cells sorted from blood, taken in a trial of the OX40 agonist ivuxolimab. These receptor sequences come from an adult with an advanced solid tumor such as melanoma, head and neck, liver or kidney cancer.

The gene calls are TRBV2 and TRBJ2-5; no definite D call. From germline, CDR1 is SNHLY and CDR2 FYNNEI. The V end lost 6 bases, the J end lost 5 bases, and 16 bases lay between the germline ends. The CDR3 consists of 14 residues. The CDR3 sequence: CASRWTPALETQYF. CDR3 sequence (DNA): TGTGCCAGCAGATGGACCCCGGCCCTCGAGACCCAGTACTTC.

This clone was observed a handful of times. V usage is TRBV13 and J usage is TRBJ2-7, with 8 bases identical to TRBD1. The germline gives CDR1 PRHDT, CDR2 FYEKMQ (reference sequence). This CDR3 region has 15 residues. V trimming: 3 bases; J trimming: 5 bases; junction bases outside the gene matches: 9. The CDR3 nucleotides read TGTGCCAGCAGCTTTTTTCGACAGGGGATAAACGAGCAGTACTTC. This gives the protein CASSFFRQGINEQYF.

This CDR3 is CASSGQGGTEAFF. As DNA, the CDR3 is TGTGCCAGCTCAGGACAGGGGGGCACTGAAGCTTTCTTT. The chain carries TRBV18 and TRBJ1-1, with 10 bases that match TRBD1. Germline-derived CDR1 and CDR2 are KGHSH and LQKENI. Losses at the gene ends were 5 bases for V and 4 bases for J; bases not matched to a gene: 1. CDR3 size: 13 residues.

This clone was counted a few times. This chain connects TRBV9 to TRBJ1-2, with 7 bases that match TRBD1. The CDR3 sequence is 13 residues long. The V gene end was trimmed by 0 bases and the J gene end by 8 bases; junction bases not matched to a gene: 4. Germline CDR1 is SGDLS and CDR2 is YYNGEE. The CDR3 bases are TGTGCCAGCAGCGTAGTAACAGGGGCAGGCTACACCTTC. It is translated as CASSVVTGAGYTF.

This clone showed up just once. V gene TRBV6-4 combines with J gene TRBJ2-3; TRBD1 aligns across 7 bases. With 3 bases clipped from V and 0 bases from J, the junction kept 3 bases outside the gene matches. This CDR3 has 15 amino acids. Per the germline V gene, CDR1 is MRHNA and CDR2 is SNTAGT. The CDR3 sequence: CASSEGTASTDTQYF. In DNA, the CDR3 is TGTGCCAGCAGTGAGGGGACAGCTAGCACAGATACGCAGTATTTT.

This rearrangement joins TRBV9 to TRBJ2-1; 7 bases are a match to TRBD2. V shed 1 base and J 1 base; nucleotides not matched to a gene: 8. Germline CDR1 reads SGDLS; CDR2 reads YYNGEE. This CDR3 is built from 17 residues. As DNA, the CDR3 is TGTGCCAGCAGCGTAACCATAGCGGGCCCTTCCTACAATGAGCAGTTCTTC. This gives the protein CASSVTIAGPSYNEQFF.

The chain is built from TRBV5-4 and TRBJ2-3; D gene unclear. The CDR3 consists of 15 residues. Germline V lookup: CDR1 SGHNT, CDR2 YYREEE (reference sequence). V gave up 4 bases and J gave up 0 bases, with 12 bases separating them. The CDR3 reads CASSIRSSSTDTQYF. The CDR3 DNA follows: TGTGCCAGCAGCATCAGATCATCTAGCACAGATACGCAGTATTTT.

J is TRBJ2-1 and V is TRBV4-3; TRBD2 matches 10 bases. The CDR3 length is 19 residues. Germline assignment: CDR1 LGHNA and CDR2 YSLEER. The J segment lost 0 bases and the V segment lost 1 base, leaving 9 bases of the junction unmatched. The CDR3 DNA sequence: TGCGCCAGCAGCCAAGGGACTAGCGGTTTCTCGAGCTCCTACAATGAGCAGTTCTTC. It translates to CASSQGTSGFSSSYNEQFF.

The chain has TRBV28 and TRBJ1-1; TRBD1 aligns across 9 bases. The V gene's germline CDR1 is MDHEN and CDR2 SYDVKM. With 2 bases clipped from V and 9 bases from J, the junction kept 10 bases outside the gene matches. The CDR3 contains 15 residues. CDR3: CASSLTWDRALQAFF. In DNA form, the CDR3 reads TGTGCCAGCAGTTTAACCTGGGACAGGGCGTTACAAGCTTTCTTT.

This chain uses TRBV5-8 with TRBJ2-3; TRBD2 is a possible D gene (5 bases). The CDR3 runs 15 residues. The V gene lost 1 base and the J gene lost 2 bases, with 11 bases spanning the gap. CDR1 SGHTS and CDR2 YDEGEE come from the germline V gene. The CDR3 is CASSLIGIPTDTQYF. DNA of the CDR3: TGTGCCAGCAGCTTGATCGGGATTCCCACAGATACGCAGTATTTT.

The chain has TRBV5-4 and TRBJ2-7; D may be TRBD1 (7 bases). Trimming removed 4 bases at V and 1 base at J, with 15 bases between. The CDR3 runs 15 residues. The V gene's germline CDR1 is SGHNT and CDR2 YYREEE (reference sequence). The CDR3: CASSEEGTASYEQYF. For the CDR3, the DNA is TGTGCCAGCAGCGAGGAGGGGACAGCATCCTACGAGCAGTACTTC.

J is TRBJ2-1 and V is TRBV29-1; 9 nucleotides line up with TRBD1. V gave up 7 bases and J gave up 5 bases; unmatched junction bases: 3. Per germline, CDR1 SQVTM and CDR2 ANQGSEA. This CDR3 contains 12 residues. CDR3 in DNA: TGCAGCGGACAGGGGGACAACAATGAGCAGTTCTTC. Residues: CSGQGDNNEQFF.

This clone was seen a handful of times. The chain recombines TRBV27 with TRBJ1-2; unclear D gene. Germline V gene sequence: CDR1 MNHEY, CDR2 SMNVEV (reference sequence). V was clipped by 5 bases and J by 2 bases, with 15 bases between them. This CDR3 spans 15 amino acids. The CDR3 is CASSPLDYSNYGYTF. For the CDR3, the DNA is TGTGCCAGCAGTCCCTTGGACTACTCAAACTATGGCTACACCTTC.

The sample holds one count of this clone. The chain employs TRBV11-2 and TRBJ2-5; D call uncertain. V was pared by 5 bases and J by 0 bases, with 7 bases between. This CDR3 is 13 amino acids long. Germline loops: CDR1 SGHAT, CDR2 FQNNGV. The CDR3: CASSARYQETQYF. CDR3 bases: TGTGCCAGCAGCGCCCGGTACCAAGAGACCCAGTACTTC.

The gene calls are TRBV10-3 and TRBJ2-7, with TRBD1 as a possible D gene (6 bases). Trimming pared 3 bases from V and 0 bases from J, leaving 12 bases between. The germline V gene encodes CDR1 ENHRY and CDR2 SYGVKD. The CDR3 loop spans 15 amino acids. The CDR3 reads CAISDVVGASYEQYF. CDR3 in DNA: TGTGCCATCAGTGATGTGGTGGGGGCCTCCTACGAGCAGTACTTC.